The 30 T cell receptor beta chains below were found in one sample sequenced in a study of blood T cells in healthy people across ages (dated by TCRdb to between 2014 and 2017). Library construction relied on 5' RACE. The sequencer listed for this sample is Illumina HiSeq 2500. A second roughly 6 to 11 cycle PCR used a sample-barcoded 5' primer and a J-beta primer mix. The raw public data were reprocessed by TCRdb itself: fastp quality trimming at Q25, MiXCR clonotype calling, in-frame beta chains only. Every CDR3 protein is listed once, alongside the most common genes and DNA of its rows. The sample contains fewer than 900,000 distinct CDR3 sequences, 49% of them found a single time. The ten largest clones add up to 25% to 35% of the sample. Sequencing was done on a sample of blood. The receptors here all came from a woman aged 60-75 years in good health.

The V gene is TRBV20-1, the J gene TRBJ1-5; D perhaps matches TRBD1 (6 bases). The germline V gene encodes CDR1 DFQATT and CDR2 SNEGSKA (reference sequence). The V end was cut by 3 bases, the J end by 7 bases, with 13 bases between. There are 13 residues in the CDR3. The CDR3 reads CSASSGVGQPQHF. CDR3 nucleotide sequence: TGCAGTGCTAGTTCAGGGGTTGGACAGCCCCAGCATTTT.

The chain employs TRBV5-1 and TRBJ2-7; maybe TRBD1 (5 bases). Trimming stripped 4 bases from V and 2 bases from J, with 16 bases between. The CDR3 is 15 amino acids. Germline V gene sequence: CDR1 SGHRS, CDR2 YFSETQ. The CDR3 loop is CASSPDSSRTYEQYF. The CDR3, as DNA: TGCGCCAGCAGCCCAGACAGCAGTCGAACCTACGAGCAGTACTTC.

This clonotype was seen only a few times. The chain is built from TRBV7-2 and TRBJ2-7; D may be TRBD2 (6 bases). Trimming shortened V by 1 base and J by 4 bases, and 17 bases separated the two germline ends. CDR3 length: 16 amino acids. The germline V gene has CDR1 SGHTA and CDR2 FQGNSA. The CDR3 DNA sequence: TGTGCCAGCAGCTTAGAATATGGGTCGGGAGAGTACGAGCAGTACTTC. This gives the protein CASSLEYGSGEYEQYF.

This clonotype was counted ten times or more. CDR3 protein: CASSPDYTDTQYF. CDR3 coding DNA: TGTGCCAGCAGCCCGGACTACACAGATACGCAGTATTTT. The chain employs TRBV7-2 and TRBJ2-3; weak D call: TRBD2 (6 bases). The ends were cut back, 5 bases at V and 2 bases at J, with 8 bases in the middle. CDR1 SGHTA and CDR2 FQGNSA come from the germline V gene. CDR3 length: 13 amino acids.

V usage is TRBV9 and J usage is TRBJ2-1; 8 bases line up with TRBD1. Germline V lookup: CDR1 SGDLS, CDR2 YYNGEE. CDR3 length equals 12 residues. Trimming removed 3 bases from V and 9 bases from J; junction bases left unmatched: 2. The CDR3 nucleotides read TGTGCCAGCAGCGCCACAGGGGGTGAGCAGTTCTTC. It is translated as CASSATGGEQFF.

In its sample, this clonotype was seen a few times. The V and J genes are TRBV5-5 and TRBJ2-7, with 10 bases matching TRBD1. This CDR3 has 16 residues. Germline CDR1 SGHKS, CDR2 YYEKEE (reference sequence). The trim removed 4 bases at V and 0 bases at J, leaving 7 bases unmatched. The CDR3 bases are TGTGCCAGCAGCGAGGGACAGGGGTATACCTCCTACGAGCAGTACTTC. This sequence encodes CASSEGQGYTSYEQYF.

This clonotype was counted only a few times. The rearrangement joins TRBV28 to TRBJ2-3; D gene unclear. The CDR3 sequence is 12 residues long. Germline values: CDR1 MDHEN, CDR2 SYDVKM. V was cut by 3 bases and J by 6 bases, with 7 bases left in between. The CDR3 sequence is CASSFFWDTQYF. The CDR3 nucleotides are TGTGCCAGCAGTTTTTTTTGGGATACGCAGTATTTT. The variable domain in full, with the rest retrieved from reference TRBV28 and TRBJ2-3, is DVKVTQSSRYLVKRTGEKVFLECVQDMDHENMFWYRQDPGLGLRLIYFSYDVKMKEKGDIPEGYSVSREKKERFSLILESASTNQTSMYLCASSFFWDTQYFGPGTRLTVL.

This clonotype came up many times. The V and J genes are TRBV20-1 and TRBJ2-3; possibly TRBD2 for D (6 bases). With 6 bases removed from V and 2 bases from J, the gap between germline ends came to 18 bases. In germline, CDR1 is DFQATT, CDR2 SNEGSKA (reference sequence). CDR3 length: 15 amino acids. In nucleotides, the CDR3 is TGCAGTGCCAAGATCTCGGCGGACTACACAGATACGCAGTATTTT. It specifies CSAKISADYTDTQYF.

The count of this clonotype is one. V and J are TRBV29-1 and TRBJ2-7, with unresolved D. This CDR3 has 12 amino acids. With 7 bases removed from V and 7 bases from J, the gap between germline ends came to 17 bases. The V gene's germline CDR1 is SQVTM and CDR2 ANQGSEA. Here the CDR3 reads CSADDVYNEQYF. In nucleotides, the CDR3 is TGCAGCGCCGACGACGTCTACAATGAGCAGTACTTC.

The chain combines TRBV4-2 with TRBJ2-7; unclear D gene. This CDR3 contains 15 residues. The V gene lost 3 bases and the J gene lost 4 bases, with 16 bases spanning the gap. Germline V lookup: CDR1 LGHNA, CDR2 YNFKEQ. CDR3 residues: CASSQALDRVYEQYF. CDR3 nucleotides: TGTGCCAGCAGCCAGGCCCTCGACCGCGTGTACGAGCAGTACTTC.

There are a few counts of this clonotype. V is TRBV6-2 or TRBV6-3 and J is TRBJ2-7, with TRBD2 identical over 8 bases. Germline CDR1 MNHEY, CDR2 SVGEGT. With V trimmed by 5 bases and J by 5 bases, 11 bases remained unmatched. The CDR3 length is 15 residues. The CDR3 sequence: CASSEYSGTGDEQYF. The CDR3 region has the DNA TGTGCCAGCAGTGAGTATAGCGGGACCGGGGACGAGCAGTACTTC.

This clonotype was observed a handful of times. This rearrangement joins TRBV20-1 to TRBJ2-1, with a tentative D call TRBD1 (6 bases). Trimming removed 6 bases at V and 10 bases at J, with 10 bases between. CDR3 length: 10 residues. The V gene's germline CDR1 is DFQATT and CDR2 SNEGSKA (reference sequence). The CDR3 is CSATDREQFF. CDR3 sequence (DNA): TGCAGTGCAACAGACAGGGAGCAGTTCTTC.

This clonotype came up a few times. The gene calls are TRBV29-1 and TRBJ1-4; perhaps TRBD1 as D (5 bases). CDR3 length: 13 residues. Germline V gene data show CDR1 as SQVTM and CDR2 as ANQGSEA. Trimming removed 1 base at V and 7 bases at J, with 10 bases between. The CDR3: CSVEVGGSEKLFF. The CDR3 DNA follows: TGCAGCGTTGAAGTTGGGGGGAGTGAAAAACTGTTTTTT.

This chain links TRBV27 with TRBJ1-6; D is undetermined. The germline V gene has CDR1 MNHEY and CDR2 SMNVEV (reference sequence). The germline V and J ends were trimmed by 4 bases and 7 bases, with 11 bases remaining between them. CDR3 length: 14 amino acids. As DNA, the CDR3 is TGTGCCAGCAGTTGGCTGGGATCGAATTCACCCCTCCACTTT. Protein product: CASSWLGSNSPLHF.

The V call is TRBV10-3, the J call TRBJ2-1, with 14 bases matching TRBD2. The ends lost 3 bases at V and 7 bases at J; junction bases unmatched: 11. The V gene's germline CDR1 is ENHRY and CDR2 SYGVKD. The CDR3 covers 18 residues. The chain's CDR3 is CAISDTTSGRARRNEQFF. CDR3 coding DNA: TGTGCCATCAGTGACACGACTAGCGGGAGGGCCAGGCGTAATGAGCAGTTCTTC.

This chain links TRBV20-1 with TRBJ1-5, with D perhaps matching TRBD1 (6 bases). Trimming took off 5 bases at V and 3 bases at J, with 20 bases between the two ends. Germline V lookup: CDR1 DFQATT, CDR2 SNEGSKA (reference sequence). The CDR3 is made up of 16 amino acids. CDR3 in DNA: TGCAGTGCTGAAGGAGGGACAATACCGCTCAATCAGCCCCAGCATTTT. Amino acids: CSAEGGTIPLNQPQHF.

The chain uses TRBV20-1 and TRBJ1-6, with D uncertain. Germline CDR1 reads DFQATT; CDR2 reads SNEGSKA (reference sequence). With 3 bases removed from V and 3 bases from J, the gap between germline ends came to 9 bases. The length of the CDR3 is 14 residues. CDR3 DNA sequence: TGCAGTGCTAGTGTAGAGATCTATAATTCACCCCTCCACTTT. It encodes CSASVEIYNSPLHF.

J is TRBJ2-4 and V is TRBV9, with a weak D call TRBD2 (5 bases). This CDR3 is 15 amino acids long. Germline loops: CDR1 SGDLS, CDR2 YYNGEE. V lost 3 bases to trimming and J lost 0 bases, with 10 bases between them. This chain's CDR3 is CASSDGGLAKNIQYF. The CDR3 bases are TGTGCCAGCAGCGATGGCGGGTTAGCCAAAAACATTCAGTACTTC.

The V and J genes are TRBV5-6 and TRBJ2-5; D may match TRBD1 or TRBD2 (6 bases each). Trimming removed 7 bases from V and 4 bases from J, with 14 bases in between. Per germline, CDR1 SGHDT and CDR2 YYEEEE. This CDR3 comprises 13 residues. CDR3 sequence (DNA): TGTGCCAGCGGGCAACAGGGAGGAGAGACCCAGTACTTC. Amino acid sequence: CASGQQGGETQYF.

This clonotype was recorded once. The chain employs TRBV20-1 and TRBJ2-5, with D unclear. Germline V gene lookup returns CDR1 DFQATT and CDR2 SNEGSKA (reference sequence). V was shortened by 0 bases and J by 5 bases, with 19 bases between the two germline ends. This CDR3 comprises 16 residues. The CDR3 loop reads CSARDLSGQSSETQYF. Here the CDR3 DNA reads TGCAGTGCTAGAGATCTCTCTGGGCAGAGTAGCGAGACCCAGTACTTC.

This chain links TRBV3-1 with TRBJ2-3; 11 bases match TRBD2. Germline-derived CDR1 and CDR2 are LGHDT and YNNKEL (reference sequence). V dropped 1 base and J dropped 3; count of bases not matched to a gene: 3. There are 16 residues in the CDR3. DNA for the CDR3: TGTGCCAGCAGCCAAGTGCCTAGCGGGGGGACAGATACGCAGTATTTT. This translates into CASSQVPSGGTDTQYF.

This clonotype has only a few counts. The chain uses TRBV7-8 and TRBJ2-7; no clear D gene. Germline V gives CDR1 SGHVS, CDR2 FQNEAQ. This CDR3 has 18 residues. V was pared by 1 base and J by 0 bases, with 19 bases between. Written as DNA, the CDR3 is TGTGCCAGCAGCTTAGAGGCTCGCAGTCCTATAACCTCCTACGAGCAGTACTTC. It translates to CASSLEARSPITSYEQYF.

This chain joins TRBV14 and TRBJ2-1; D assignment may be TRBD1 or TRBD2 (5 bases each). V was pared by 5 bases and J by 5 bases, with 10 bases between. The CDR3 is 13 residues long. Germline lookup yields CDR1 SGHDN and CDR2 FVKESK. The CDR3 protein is CASSARDHNEQFF. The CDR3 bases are TGTGCCAGCAGCGCCCGGGACCACAATGAGCAGTTCTTC.

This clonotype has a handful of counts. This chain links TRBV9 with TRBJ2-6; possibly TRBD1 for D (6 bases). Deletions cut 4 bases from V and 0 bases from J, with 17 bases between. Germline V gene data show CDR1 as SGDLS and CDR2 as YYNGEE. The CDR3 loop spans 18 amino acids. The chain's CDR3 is CASSPFWGTNSGANVLTF. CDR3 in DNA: TGTGCCAGCAGCCCCTTCTGGGGGACAAACTCTGGGGCCAACGTCCTGACTTTC.

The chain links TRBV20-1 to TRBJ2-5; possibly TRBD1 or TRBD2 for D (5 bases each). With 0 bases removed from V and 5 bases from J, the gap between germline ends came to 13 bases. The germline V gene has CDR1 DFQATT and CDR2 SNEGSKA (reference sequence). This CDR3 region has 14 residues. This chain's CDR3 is CSARDLRGVETQYF. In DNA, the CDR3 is TGCAGTGCTAGAGATCTCCGAGGGGTCGAGACCCAGTACTTC.

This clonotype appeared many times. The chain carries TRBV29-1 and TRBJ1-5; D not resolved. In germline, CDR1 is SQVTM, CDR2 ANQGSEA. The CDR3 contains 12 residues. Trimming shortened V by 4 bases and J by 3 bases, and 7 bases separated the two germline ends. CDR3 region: CSVGENNQPQHF. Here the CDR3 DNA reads TGCAGCGTTGGGGAAAACAATCAGCCCCAGCATTTT. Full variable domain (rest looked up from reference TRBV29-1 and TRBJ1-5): SAVISQKPSRDICQRGTSLTIQCQVDSQVTMMFWYRQQPGQSLTLIATANQGSEATYESGFVIDKFPISRPNLTFSTLTVSNMSPEDSSIYLCSVGENNQPQHFGDGTRLSIL.

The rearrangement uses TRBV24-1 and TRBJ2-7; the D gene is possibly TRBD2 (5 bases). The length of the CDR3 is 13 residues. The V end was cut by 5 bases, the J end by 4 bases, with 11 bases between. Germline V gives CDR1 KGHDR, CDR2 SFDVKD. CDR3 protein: CATSVRTDYEQYF. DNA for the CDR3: TGTGCCACCAGTGTTCGGACTGATTACGAGCAGTACTTC.

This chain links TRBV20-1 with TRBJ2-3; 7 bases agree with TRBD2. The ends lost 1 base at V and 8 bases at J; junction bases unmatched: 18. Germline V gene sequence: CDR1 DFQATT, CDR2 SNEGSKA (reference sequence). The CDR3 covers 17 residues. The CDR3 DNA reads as TGCAGTGCTAGAGGGGATACGGCTAGCGGCCGGAGGGGTACGCAGTATTTT. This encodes CSARGDTASGRRGTQYF.

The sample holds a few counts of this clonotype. The CDR3 region is CASSLEGQGSSGANVLTF. The CDR3, as DNA: TGCGCCAGCAGCTTGGAAGGACAGGGCAGCTCTGGGGCCAACGTCCTGACTTTC. The genes are TRBV5-1 and TRBJ2-6, with 8 nucleotides matching TRBD1. In germline, CDR1 is SGHRS, CDR2 YFSETQ. This CDR3 spans 18 amino acids. The V and J ends lost 0 bases and 0 bases, in that order; junction bases with no gene match: 5.

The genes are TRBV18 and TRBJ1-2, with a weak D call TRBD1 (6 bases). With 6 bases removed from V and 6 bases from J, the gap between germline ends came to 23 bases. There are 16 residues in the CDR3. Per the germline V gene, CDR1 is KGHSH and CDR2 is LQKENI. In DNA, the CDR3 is TGTGCCAGCTCTCCTTATGATAGACAGGTATCGGATGGCTACACCTTC. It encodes CASSPYDRQVSDGYTF.